This TCR beta chain was retrieved from a study of blood T cell repertoires in COVID-19. For the study at large: Samples taken during acute and convalescent COVID-19 were collected in the United States, Italy and Spain.

In the study's own analysis: Amplification from reference gene primers served as the basis for estimated nucleated cell counts. The repertoire was sequenced with immunoSEQ multiplex PCR; TCRdb's copy has only in-frame clones and lacks some. Clone size and the V and J calls come from that table; the DNA yielded D and trimming. The data contain 95,000 to 150,000 clones, approximately 86% of them singletons. The CDR3 is 15 residues long. Trimming left V 5 bases short and J 1 base short, with 9 bases between. CDR1 MNHEY and CDR2 SMNVEV come from the germline V gene (reference sequence). This clonotype originated in a woman aged 45-59 years with active or convalescent COVID-19. The V and J genes are TRBV27 and TRBJ2-6; D gene uncertain. The sequencing sample was made of peripheral blood. The CDR3 protein is CASSPRGSGANVLTF. DNA for the CDR3: TGTGCCAGCAGTCCCCGCGGTTCTGGGGCCAACGTCCTGACTTTC.